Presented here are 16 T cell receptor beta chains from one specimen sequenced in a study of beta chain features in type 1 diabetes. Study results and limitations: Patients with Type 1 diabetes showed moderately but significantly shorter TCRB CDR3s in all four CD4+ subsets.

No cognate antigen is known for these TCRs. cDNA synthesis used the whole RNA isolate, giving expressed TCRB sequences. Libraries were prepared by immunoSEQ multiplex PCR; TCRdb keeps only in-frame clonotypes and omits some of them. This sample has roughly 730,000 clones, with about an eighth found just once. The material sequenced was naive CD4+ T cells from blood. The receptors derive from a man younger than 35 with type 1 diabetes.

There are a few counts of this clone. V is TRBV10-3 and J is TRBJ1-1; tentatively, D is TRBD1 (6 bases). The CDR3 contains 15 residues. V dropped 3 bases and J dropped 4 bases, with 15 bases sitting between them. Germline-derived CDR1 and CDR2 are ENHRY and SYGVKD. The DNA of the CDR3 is TGTGCCATCAGTGACAGGACCCTACAGGGCACTGAAGCTTTCTTT. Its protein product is CAISDRTLQGTEAFF.

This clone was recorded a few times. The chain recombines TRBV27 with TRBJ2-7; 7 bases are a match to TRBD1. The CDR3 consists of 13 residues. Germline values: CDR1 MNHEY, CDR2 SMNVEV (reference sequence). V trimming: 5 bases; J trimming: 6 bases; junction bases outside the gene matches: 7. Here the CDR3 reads CASSQQGYSEQYF. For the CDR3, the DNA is TGTGCCAGCAGTCAACAGGGGTATAGCGAGCAGTACTTC.

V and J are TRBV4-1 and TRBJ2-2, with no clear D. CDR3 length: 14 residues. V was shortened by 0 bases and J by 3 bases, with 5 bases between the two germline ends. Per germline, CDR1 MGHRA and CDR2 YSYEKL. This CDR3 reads CASSQETYTGELFF. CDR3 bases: TGCGCCAGCAGCCAAGAGACGTACACCGGGGAGCTGTTTTTT.

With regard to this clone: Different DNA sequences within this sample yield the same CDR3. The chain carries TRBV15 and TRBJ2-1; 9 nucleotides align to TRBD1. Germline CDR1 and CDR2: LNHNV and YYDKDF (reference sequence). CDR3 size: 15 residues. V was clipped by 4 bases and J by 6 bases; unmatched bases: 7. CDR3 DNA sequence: TGTGCCACCAGCATCCGGGACAGGGCGGGCAATGAGCAGTTCTTC. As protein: CATSIRDRAGNEQFF.

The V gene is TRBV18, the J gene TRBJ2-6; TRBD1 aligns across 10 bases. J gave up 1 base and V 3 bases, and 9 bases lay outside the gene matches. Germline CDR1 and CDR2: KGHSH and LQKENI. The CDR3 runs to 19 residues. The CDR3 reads CASSPYTGTGVSGANVLTF. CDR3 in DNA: TGTGCCAGCTCACCGTACACCGGGACAGGGGTATCTGGGGCCAACGTCCTGACTTTC.

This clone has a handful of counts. CDR3 protein: CASSPTGRTEAFF. In nucleotides, the CDR3 is TGTGCCAGCAGCCCGACAGGGCGCACTGAAGCTTTCTTT. The V and J genes are TRBV11-3 and TRBJ1-1, with 7 bases matching TRBD1. Germline CDR1 is SGHNT and CDR2 is YENEEA. This CDR3 has 13 residues. The J segment lost 4 bases and the V segment lost 5 bases, leaving 4 bases of the junction unmatched.

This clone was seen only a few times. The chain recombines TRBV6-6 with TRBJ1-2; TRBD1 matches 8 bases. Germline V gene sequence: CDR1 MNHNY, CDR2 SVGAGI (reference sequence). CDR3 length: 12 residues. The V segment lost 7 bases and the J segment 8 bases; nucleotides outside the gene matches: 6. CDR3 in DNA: TGTGCCAGCACCCGACAGGGGAACGGCTACACCTTC. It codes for CASTRQGNGYTF.

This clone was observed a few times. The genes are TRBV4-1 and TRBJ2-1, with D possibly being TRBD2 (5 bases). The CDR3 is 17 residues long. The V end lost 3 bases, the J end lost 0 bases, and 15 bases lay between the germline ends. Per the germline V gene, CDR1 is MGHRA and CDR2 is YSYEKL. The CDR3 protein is CASSHGSLGSSYNEQFF. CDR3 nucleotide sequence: TGCGCCAGCAGCCACGGGTCACTAGGAAGCTCCTACAATGAGCAGTTCTTC.

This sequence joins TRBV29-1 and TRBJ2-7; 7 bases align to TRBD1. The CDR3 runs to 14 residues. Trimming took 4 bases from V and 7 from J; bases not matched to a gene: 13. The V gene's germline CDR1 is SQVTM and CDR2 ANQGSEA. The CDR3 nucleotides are TGCAGCGTTGCCTGGGCAGGGGGTATGCAAGAGCAGTACTTC. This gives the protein CSVAWAGGMQEQYF.

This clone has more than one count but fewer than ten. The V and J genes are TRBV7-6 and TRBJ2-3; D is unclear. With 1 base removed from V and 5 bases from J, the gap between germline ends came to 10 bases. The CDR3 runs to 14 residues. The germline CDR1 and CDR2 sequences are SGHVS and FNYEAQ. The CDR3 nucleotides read TGTGCCAGCAGCTTAGTGGTTAGCTTAGATACGCAGTATTTT. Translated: CASSLVVSLDTQYF.

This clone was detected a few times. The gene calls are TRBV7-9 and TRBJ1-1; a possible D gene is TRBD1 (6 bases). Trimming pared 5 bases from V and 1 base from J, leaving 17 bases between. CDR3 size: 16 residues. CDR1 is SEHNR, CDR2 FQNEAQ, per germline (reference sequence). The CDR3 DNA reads TGTGCCAGCAGCCAAAAACCGGGACACAAGAACACTGAAGCTTTCTTT. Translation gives CASSQKPGHKNTEAFF.

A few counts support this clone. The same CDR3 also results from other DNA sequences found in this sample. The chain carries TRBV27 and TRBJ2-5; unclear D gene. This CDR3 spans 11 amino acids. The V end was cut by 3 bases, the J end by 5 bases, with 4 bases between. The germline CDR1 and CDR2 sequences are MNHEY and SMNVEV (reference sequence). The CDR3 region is CASSFRETQYF. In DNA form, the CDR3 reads TGTGCCAGCAGTTTTAGGGAGACCCAGTACTTC.

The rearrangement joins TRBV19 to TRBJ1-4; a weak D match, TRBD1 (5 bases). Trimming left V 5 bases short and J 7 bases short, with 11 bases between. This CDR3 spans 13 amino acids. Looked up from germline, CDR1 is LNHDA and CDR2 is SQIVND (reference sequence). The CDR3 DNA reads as TGTGCCAGTAGTTCCAGGGTGGTTGAAAAACTGTTTTTT. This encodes CASSSRVVEKLFF.

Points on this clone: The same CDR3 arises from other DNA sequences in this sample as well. CDR3 loop: CASRGPGETQYF. The DNA for the CDR3 is TGTGCCAGCAGGGGCCCGGGGGAGACCCAGTACTTC. This sequence joins TRBV2 and TRBJ2-5, with D tentatively TRBD2 (5 bases). The V gene lost 6 bases and the J gene lost 5 bases, with 10 bases spanning the gap. The CDR3 spans 12 residues. The germline V gene encodes CDR1 SNHLY and CDR2 FYNNEI.

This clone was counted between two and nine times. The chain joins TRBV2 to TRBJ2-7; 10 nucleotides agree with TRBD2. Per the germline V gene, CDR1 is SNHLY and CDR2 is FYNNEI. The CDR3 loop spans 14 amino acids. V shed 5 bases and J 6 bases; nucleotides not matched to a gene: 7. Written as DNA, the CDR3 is TGTGCCAGCAGTATCCTAGCGGGGGAGAGCGAGCAGTACTTC. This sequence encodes CASSILAGESEQYF.

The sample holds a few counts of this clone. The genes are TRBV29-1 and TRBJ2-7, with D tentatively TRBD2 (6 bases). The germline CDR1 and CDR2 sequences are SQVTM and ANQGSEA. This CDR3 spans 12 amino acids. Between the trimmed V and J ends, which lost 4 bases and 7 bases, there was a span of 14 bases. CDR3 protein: CSVARWDLEQYF. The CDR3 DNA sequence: TGCAGCGTTGCCAGGTGGGACTTGGAGCAGTACTTC.